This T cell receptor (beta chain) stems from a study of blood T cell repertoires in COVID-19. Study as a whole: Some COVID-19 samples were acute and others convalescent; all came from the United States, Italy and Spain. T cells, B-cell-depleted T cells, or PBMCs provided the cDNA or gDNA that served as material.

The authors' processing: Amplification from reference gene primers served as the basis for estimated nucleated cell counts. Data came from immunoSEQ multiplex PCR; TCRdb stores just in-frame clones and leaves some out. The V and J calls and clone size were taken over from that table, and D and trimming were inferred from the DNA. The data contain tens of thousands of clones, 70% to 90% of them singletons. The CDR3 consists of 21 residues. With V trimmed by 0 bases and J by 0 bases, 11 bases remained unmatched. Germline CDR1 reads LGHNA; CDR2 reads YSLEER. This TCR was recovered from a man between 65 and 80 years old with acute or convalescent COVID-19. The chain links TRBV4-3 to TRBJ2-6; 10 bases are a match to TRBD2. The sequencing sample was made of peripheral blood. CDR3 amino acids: CASSQESSSGGLISGANVLTF. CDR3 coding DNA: TGCGCCAGCAGCCAAGAAAGTTCTAGCGGGGGCCTAATCTCTGGGGCCAACGTCCTGACTTTC.